These 17 T cell receptor beta chains originate from one sample sequenced in a study of control samples from healthy donors and cancer patients. The protocol was immunoSEQ multiplex PCR, while the TCRdb copy is restricted to in-frame clones and leaves out a portion. Here the sample spans 95,000 to 110,000 clones, about 89% being singletons. Sequencing was carried out using PBMCs. The source is a man aged 55 to 69 with lung cancer.

The V gene is TRBV24-1, the J gene TRBJ2-5; 9 positions agree with TRBD1. The trim removed 3 bases at V and 2 bases at J, leaving 0 bases unmatched. The germline V gene has CDR1 KGHDR and CDR2 SFDVKD. The CDR3 is made up of 14 amino acids. The CDR3 region is CATSDGQGQETQYF. The CDR3 DNA is TGTGCCACCAGTGATGGACAGGGGCAAGAGACCCAGTACTTC.

The rearrangement joins TRBV7-3 to TRBJ2-2, with D possibly matching TRBD2 (5 bases). This CDR3 region has 17 residues. V was pared by 2 bases and J by 3 bases, with 16 bases between. Per the germline V gene, CDR1 is SGHTA and CDR2 is FQGTGA. The CDR3 sequence is CASSLYSLHGDTGELFF. The CDR3 bases are TGTGCCAGCAGCTTATATTCCCTTCACGGGGACACCGGGGAGCTGTTTTTT.

The chain carries TRBV4-1 and TRBJ2-2; TRBD2 agrees at 9 bases. With 4 bases clipped from V and 5 bases from J, the junction kept 14 bases outside the gene matches. Germline V CDR1 and CDR2: MGHRA, YSYEKL. The CDR3 is 18 amino acids. The CDR3 nucleotides are TGCGCCAGCAGCCGTGGAGCGGGGGGCCCGGTAAGGACCGGGGAGCTGTTTTTT. Translated, it gives CASSRGAGGPVRTGELFF.

The rearrangement links TRBV3-1 (or the pseudogene TRBV3-2) to TRBJ1-1, with 7 bases lining up with TRBD1. The germline gives CDR1 LGHDT, CDR2 YNNKEL (reference sequence). The CDR3 totals 13 residues. J gave up 11 bases and V 3 bases, and 9 bases lay outside the gene matches. CDR3 DNA: TGTGCCAGCAGCCATAGTAGACAGGGAATGGCTTTCTTT. It encodes CASSHSRQGMAFF.

The chain links TRBV4-1 to TRBJ2-7, with no clear D. V shed 3 bases and J shed 1 base, with 10 bases lying between them. Germline V lookup: CDR1 MGHRA, CDR2 YSYEKL. The CDR3 is 14 amino acids. CDR3 residues: CASSHPGPSYEQYF. The DNA of the CDR3 is TGCGCCAGCAGCCATCCCGGGCCTTCCTACGAGCAGTACTTC.

The rearrangement joins TRBV6-6 to TRBJ1-1; the match to TRBD1 covers 8 bases. The CDR3 covers 16 residues. CDR1 MNHNY and CDR2 SVGAGI come from the germline V gene (reference sequence). V lost 0 bases and J lost 1; bases outside the gene matches: 4. The CDR3 DNA reads TGTGCCAGCAGTTACTCCCCCCAGGGGGCGAACACTGAAGCTTTCTTT. Translating it yields CASSYSPQGANTEAFF.

CDR3 DNA: TGTGCCAGCAGCTTAGAGATCGGACTCAATCAGCCCCAGCATTTT. Translation gives CASSLEIGLNQPQHF. V is TRBV7-6 and J is TRBJ1-5; no clear D. This CDR3 is built from 15 residues. The germline gives CDR1 SGHVS, CDR2 FNYEAQ. The V gene lost 1 base and the J gene lost 3 bases, with 10 bases spanning the gap.

The chain employs TRBV7-9 and TRBJ2-5; D remains unclear. The germline CDR1 and CDR2 sequences are SEHNR and FQNEAQ (reference sequence). The V gene lost 8 bases and the J gene lost 1 base, with 11 bases spanning the gap. The CDR3 has 13 amino acids. CDR3 sequence reads: CASYPAAQETQYF. CDR3 sequence (DNA): TGTGCCAGCTATCCCGCTGCCCAAGAGACCCAGTACTTC.

The CDR3 DNA reads TGTGCCAGCAGCGCCCGGGACACAAAGTACGTC. The encoded protein is CASSARDTKYV. This chain links TRBV9 with TRBJ2-7, with D maybe TRBD1 (6 bases). The CDR3 covers 11 residues. The germline gives CDR1 SGDLS, CDR2 YYNGEE. Between the trimmed V and J ends, which lost 3 bases and 11 bases, there was a span of 12 bases.

The V and J genes are TRBV5-4 and TRBJ2-7; no reliable D call. V was pared by 3 bases and J by 0 bases, with 13 bases between. This CDR3 spans 15 amino acids. Germline CDR1 SGHNT, CDR2 YYREEE (reference sequence). DNA for the CDR3: TGTGCCAGCAGCTCCCCTGAACCAGGCTCCTACGAGCAGTACTTC. Translating gives CASSSPEPGSYEQYF.

The rearrangement links TRBV7-2 to TRBJ1-6; D unclear. V lost 0 bases, J lost 0 bases, and 6 bases lay in between. Germline V gene lookup returns CDR1 SGHTA and CDR2 FQGNSA. This CDR3 region has 16 residues. The CDR3 loop is CASSLATSSYNSPLHF. The CDR3 nucleotides are TGTGCCAGCAGCTTAGCCACCAGCTCCTATAATTCACCCCTCCACTTT. The full variable domain, completed using reference TRBV7-2 and TRBJ1-6, is GAGVSQSPSNKVTEKGKDVELRCDPISGHTALYWYRQSLGQGLEFLIYFQGNSAPDKSGLPSDRFSAERTGGSVSTLTIQRTQQEDSAVYLCASSLATSSYNSPLHFGNGTRLTVT.

This chain connects TRBV5-1 to TRBJ2-3; 7 positions agree with TRBD1. CDR1 SGHRS and CDR2 YFSETQ come from the germline V gene. The CDR3 consists of 16 residues. V trimming: 6 bases; J trimming: 2 bases; junction bases outside the gene matches: 12. CDR3 in DNA: TGCGCCAGCAACGAGGCTTGGCAGGGGGTCACAGATACGCAGTATTTT. Its protein product is CASNEAWQGVTDTQYF.

The chain carries TRBV2 and TRBJ1-6; TRBD1 aligns across 8 bases. J gave up 4 bases and V 7 bases, and 6 bases lay outside the gene matches. Germline-derived CDR1 and CDR2 are SNHLY and FYNNEI. The length of the CDR3 is 15 residues. CDR3 sequence (DNA): TGTGCCAGCATTAAGTGGACAGGGTATAATTCACCCCTCCACTTT. Translation gives CASIKWTGYNSPLHF.

With regard to this clone: Compared with germline, one end of the junction differs, possibly owing to a read error. Written as DNA, the CDR3 is TGTACCAGCAGTGAACCGGGTTGGGGCACTGAAGCTTTCTTT. Protein product: CTSSEPGWGTEAFF. The V gene is TRBV25-1, the J gene TRBJ1-1, with unresolved D. The CDR3 consists of 14 residues. The V gene's germline CDR1 is MGHDK and CDR2 SYGVNS.

This chain links TRBV6-5 with TRBJ1-1; D is possibly TRBD1 (5 bases). The germline V and J ends were trimmed by 3 bases and 5 bases, with 10 bases remaining between them. The CDR3 is made up of 13 amino acids. Germline V gene sequence: CDR1 MNHEY, CDR2 SVGAGI. CDR3 nucleotides: TGTGCCAGCAGTTATCTGGGGGGGACTGAAGCTTTCTTT. Protein: CASSYLGGTEAFF.

This clone has a single count. The chain is built from TRBV7-3 and TRBJ2-5; 11 nucleotides line up with TRBD2. V gave up 5 bases and J gave up 5 bases; unmatched junction bases: 16. The CDR3 contains 18 residues. The germline gives CDR1 SGHTA, CDR2 FQGTGA. DNA for the CDR3: TGTGCCAGCAGCCCAGGGGCCCAACTAGCGGGGGCAGGGGAGACCCAGTACTTC. Its translation is CASSPGAQLAGAGETQYF.

The table lists this clone with a few counts. This sequence joins TRBV7-3 and TRBJ1-6; tentatively, D is TRBD1 (6 bases). V was pared by 2 bases and J by 7 bases, with 12 bases between. The CDR3 loop spans 15 amino acids. Germline V lookup: CDR1 SGHTA, CDR2 FQGTGA. DNA of the CDR3: TGTGCCAGCAGCTTAGTCGGACAGCGAAATTCACCCCTCCACTTT. Protein: CASSLVGQRNSPLHF.